The rows below give T cell receptor beta chains drawn from one sample of a study of blood T cell repertoires in COVID-19. The data were produced by immunoSEQ multiplex PCR, yet TCRdb's version contains in-frame clones alone and is incomplete. The data contain over 70,000 clones, over 70% of them seen just once; the ten biggest clones take up roughly a tenth. Specimen: peripheral blood. Source of these receptors: an elderly woman with acute or convalescent COVID-19. CDR3s leave out the opening cysteine and the closing phenylalanine or tryptophan. Fields, in order: V gene, CDR3 protein.

V: TRBV10-3
CDR3: AISLQAGDTQY

V: TRBV11-3
CDR3: ASSRQGRETQY

V: TRBV6-6
CDR3: ASSFGTGGRGEKLF

V: TRBV7-8
CDR3: ASSRRSGGAQGEQF

V: TRBV9
CDR3: ASSVGDSNSNQPQH

V: TRBV11-2
CDR3: AVQGTGGYT

V: TRBV7-2
CDR3: ASSSVRGLALNEQF

V: TRBV7-7
CDR3: ASSLGAGTAYNEQF

V: TRBV4-2
CDR3: ASSQVQQGTEAF

V: TRBV12-3/TRBV12-4
CDR3: ASRSTGSYGYT

V: TRBV7-9
CDR3: ASSSTGTGGPYGYT

V: TRBV25-1
CDR3: ASRGVRGTPYEQY

V: TRBV6-5
CDR3: ASDPGDSGNTIY

V: TRBV5-1
CDR3: ASSSGQGNYGYT

V: TRBV9
CDR3: ASSAPGQGDTGELF

V: TRBV3-1/TRBV3-2
CDR3: ASSLGPSKDIQY

V: TRBV3-1/TRBV3-2
CDR3: ASSHYTGTSGQNIQY

V: TRBV18
CDR3: ASSPIADTQY

V: TRBV18
CDR3: ASSPSGDTEAF

V: TRBV5-1
CDR3: ASSLGQTNEKLF

V: TRBV7-3
CDR3: ASSPGRGGGEAF

V: TRBV18
CDR3: ASSPTGGGGNEQF

V: TRBV6-5
CDR3: ASMYGGSSYEQY

V: TRBV30
CDR3: AWSRGFSGNTIY

V: TRBV5-4
CDR3: ASSIAGGSYNEQF

V: TRBV7-3
CDR3: ASSLGVGRNYGYT

V: TRBV4-2
CDR3: ASSPSWGHNEQF

V: TRBV25-1
CDR3: ASSVAGTDTQY

V: TRBV2
CDR3: ASRPGLAGSGTQY

V: TRBV19
CDR3: ASSSASGAIDTQY

V: TRBV11-2
CDR3: ASSSWGGFRRYNEQF

V: TRBV9
CDR3: ASSVTGTSGYEQY

V: TRBV21-1
CDR3: ASSKVEGKTSYEQY

V: TRBV29-1
CDR3: SVETEAPTQY

V: TRBV4-3
CDR3: ASSPKLVVHSGHNEQF

V: TRBV3-1/TRBV3-2
CDR3: ASSQSDSNTEAF

V: TRBV7-9
CDR3: ASSLGGGSSGELF

V: TRBV7-9
CDR3: ASSLTGALNQPQH

V: TRBV21-1
CDR3: ASSKVGGADCSYEQY

V: TRBV19
CDR3: ASTLQNQPQH

V: TRBV3-1/TRBV3-2
CDR3: ASSLTAGGYNEQF

V: TRBV2
CDR3: ASSTGTGADFYNSPLH

V: TRBV29-1
CDR3: SVRENYGYT

V: TRBV7-9
CDR3: ASSLGGYSGTEAF

V: TRBV27
CDR3: ASSLSGLYGYT

V: TRBV6-2/TRBV6-3
CDR3: ASSYQASSYNEQF

V: TRBV4-2
CDR3: ASSQEASGPYEQY

V: TRBV5-1
CDR3: ASSLVEGRQGAEAF

V: TRBV3-1/TRBV3-2
CDR3: ASSQGDRGSFNQPQH

V: TRBV2
CDR3: ASSEGTLRELF

V: TRBV12-3/TRBV12-4
CDR3: ASILTGGTEAF

V: TRBV4-2
CDR3: ASSPVFGLAGGPLVSGANVLT

V: TRBV28
CDR3: ASSSGGGGEQY

V: TRBV28
CDR3: ASSSWTGTVGKEKLF

V: TRBV14
CDR3: ASSQTSGGETQY

V: TRBV19
CDR3: ASRKTGGAPNIQY

V: TRBV11-3
CDR3: ASSLGLTSGAVDTQY